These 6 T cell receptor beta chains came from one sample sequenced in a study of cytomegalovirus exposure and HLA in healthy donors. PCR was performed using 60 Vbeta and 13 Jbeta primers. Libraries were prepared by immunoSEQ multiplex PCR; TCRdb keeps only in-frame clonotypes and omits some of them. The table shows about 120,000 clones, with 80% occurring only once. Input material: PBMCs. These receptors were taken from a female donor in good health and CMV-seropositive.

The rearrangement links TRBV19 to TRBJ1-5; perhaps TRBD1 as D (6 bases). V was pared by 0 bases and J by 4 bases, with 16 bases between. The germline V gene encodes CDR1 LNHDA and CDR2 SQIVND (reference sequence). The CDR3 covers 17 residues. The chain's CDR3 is CASSIEGTTGQNQPQHF. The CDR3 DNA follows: TGTGCCAGTAGTATAGAGGGGACAACCGGGCAGAATCAGCCCCAGCATTTT. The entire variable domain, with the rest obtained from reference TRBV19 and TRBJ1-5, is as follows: DGGITQSPKYLFRKEGQNVTLSCEQNLNHDAMYWYRQDPGQGLRLIYYSQIVNDFQKGDIAEGYSVSREKKESFPLTVTSAQKNPTAFYLCASSIEGTTGQNQPQHFGDGTRLSIL.

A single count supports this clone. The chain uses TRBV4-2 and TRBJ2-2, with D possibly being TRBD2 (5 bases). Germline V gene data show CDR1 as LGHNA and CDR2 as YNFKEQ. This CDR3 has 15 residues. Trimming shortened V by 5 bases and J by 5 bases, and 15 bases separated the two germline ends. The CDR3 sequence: CASSYWEPETGELFF. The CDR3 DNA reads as TGTGCCAGCAGCTACTGGGAGCCCGAGACCGGGGAGCTGTTTTTT.

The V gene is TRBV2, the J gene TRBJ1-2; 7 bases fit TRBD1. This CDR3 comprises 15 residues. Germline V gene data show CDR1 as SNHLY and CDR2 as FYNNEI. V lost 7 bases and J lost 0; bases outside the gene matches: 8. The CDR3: CASIRQGSSNYGYTF. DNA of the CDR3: TGTGCCAGCATTAGACAGGGATCGTCTAACTATGGCTACACCTTC.

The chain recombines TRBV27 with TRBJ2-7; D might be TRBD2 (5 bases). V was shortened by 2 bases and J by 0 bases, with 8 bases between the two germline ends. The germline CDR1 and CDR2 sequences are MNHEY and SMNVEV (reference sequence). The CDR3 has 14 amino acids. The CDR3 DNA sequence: TGTGCCAGCAGTTTACAAGGGAGCTCCTACGAGCAGTACTTC. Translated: CASSLQGSSYEQYF.

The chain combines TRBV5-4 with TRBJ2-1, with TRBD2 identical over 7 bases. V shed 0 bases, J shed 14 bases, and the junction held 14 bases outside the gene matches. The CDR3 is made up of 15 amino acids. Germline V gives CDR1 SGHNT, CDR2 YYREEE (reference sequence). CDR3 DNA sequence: TGTGCCAGCAGCTTGGAGGGAGGGGTAGCCCTAGGGGAGTTCTTC. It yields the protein CASSLEGGVALGEFF.

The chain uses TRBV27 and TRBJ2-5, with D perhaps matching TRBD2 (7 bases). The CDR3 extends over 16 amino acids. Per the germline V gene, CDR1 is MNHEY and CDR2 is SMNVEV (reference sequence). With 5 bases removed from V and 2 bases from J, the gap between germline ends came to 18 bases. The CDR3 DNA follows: TGTGCCAGCAGTGCAGTCGGGGGGCGATGGCAAGAGACCCAGTACTTC. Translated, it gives CASSAVGGRWQETQYF.